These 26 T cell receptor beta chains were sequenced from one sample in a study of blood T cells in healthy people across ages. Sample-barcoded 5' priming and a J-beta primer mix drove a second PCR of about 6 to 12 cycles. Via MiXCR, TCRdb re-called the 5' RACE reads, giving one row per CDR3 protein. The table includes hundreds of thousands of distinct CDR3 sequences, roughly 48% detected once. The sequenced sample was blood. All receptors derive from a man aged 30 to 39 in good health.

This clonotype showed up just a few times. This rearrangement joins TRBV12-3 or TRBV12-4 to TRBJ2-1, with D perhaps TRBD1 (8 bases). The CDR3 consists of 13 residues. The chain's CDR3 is CAAGTGIYNEQFF. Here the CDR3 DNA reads TGTGCAGCGGGGACAGGCATATACAATGAGCAGTTCTTC.

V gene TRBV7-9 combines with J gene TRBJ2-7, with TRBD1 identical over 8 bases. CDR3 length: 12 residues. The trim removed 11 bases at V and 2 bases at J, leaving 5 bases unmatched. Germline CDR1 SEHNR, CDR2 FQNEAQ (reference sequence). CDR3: CALGTGAYEQYF. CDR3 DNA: TGTGCCTTGGGGACAGGCGCCTACGAGCAGTACTTC.

The CDR3 spells CASRSGGRTDTQYF. In DNA form, the CDR3 reads TGTGCCAGCAGGTCCGGGGGGCGCACAGATACGCAGTATTTT. The V call is TRBV7-3, the J call TRBJ2-3; perhaps TRBD2 as D (7 bases). Germline V gives CDR1 SGHTA, CDR2 FQGTGA. This CDR3 spans 14 amino acids. The V end was cut by 6 bases, the J end by 1 base, with 11 bases between.

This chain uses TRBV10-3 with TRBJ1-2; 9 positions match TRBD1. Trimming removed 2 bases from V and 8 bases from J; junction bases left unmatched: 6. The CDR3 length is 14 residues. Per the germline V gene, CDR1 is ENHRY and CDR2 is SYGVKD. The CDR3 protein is CAISEGTGMRGYTF. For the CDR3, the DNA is TGTGCCATCAGTGAGGGGACAGGGATGAGGGGCTACACCTTC.

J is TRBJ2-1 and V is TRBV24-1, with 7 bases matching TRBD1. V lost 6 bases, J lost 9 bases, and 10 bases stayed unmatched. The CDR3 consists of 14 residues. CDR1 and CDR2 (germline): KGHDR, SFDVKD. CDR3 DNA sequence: TGTGCCACCAGTTCGGACAGGATCGTCTCTGAGCAGTTCTTC. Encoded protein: CATSSDRIVSEQFF.

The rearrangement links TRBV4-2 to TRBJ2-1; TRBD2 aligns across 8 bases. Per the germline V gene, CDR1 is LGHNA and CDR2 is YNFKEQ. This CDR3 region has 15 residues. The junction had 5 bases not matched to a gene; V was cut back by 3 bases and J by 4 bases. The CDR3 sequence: CASSQGLGGYNEQFF. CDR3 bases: TGTGCCAGCAGCCAGGGACTAGGGGGTTACAATGAGCAGTTCTTC.

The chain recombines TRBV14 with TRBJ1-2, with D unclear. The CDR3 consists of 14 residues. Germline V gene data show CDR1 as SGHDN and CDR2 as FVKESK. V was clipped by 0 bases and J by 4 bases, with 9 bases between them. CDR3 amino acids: CASSQDMVGYGYTF. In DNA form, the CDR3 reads TGTGCCAGCAGCCAAGACATGGTGGGCTATGGCTACACCTTC. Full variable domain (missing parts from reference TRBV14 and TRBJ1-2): EAGVTQFPSHSVIEKGQTVTLRCDPISGHDNLYWYRRVMGKEIKFLLHFVKESKQDESGMPNNRFLAERTGGTYSTLKVQPAELEDSGVYFCASSQDMVGYGYTFGSGTRLTVV.

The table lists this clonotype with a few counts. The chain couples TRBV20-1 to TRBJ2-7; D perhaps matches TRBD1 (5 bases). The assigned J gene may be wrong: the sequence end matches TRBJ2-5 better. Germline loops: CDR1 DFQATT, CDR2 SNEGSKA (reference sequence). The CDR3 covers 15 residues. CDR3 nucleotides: TGCAGTGCTAGAGATCGTCAGGGAAAAAGAGAGACCCAGTACTTC. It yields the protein CSARDRQGKRETQYF.

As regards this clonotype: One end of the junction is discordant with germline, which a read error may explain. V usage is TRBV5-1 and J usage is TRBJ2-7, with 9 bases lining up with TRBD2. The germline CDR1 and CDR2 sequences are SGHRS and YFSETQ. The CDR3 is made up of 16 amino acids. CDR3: CVSSSGRLAGTYEQYF. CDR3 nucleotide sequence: TGCGTCAGCAGCTCGGGTCGCCTAGCGGGGACCTACGAGCAGTACTTC.

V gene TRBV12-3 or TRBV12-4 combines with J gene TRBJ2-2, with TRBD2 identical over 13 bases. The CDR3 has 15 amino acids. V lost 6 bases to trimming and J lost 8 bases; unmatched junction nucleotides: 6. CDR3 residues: CASSGLAGALGELFF. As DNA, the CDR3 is TGTGCCAGCAGCGGACTAGCGGGGGCCCTGGGGGAGCTGTTTTTT.

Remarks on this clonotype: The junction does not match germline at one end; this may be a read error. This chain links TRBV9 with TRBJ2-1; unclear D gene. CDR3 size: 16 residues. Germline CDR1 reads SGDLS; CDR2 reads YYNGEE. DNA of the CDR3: TGTGGCAGCAGCGTCATAGCCCACAGCTCCTACAATGAGCAGTTCTTC. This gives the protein CGSSVIAHSSYNEQFF.

The CDR3 spells CASRRGGGNQPQHF. The CDR3 DNA reads TGTGCCAGCAGACGGGGGGGTGGCAATCAGCCCCAGCATTTT. This chain connects TRBV6-6 to TRBJ1-5, with TRBD1 as a possible D gene (5 bases). Trimming removed 6 bases from V and 2 bases from J, with 11 bases in between. The CDR3 is 14 residues long. The germline gives CDR1 MNHNY, CDR2 SVGAGI (reference sequence).

CDR3 residues: CASSLTSGGANTQYF. CDR3 coding DNA: TGTGCCAGCAGTCTGACTAGCGGGGGGGCAAATACGCAGTATTTT. The chain combines TRBV12-3 or TRBV12-4 with TRBJ2-3, with 14 bases that match TRBD2. Trimming took 5 bases from V and 7 from J; bases not matched to a gene: 5. This CDR3 is built from 15 residues.

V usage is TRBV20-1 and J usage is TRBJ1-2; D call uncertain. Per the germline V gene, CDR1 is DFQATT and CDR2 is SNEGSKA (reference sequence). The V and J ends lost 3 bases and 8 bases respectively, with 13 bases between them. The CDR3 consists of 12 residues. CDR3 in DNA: TGCAGTGCTAGCCCTCCCTCCCCAGGCTACACCTTC. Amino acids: CSASPPSPGYTF.

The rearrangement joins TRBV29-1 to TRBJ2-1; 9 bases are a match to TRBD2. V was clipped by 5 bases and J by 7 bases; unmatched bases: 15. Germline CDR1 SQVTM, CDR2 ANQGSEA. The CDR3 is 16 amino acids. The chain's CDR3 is CSVPPTGTSRFNEQFF. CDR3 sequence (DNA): TGCAGCGTTCCGCCTACCGGGACTAGCCGGTTTAATGAGCAGTTCTTC.

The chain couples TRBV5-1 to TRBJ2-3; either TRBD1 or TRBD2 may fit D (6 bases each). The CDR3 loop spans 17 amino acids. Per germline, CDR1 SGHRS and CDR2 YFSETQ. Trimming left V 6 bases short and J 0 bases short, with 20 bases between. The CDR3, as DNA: TGCGCCAGCACCCCGAGTTGGAGGGGGTCGAGCACAGATACGCAGTATTTT. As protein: CASTPSWRGSSTDTQYF.

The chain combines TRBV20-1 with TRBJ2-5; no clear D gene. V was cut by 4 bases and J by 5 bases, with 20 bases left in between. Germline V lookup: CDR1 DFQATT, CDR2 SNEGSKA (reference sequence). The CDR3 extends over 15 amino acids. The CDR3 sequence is CSAIRQQIPTETQYF. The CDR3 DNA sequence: TGCAGTGCTATTAGGCAACAAATACCGACGGAGACCCAGTACTTC.

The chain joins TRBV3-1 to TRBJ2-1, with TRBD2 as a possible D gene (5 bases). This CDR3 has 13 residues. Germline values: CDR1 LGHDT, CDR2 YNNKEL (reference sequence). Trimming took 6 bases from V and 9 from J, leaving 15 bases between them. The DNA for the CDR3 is TGTGCCAGCAGACGCAATGATCGGGGTGAGCAGTTCTTC. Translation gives CASRRNDRGEQFF.

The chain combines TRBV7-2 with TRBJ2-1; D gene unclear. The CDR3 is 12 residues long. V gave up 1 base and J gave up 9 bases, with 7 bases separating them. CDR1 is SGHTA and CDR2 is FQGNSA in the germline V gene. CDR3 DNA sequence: TGTGCCAGCAGCTTAGGGTTGTTTGAGCAGTTCTTC. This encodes CASSLGLFEQFF.

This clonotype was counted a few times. CDR3 sequence (DNA): TGCAGTGCGACCCCGGGCTCTGGGGCCAACGTCCTGACTTTC. Translated: CSATPGSGANVLTF. The V call is TRBV20-1, the J call TRBJ2-6; D gene unclear. Germline V CDR1 and CDR2: DFQATT, SNEGSKA (reference sequence). This CDR3 has 14 amino acids. Deletions cut 6 bases from V and 0 bases from J, with 9 bases between.

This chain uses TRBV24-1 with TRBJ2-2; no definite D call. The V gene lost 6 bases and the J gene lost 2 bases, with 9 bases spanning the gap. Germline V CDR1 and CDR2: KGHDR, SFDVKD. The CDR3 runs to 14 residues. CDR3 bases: TGTGCCACCAGTCCCGCAATTAACACCGGGGAGCTGTTTTTT. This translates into CATSPAINTGELFF.

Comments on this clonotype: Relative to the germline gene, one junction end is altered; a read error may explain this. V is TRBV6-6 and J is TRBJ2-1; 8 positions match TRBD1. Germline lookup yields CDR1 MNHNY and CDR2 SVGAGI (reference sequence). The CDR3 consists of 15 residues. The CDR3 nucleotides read TGTGCCAGCAGTTCGGACAGGGTCGGGTACAATGAGCATTTCTTC. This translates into CASSSDRVGYNEHFF.

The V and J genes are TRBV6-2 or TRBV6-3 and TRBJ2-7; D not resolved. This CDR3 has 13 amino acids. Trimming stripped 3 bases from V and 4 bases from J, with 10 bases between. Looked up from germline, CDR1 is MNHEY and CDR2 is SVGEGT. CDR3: CASSYVAGYEQYF. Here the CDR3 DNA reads TGTGCCAGCAGTTATGTGGCCGGTTACGAGCAGTACTTC.

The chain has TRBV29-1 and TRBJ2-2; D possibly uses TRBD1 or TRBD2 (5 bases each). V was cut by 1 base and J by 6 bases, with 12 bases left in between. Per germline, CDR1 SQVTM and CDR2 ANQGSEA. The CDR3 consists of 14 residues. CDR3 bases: TGCAGCGTTGAAGGCCAGGGAGTTGCCGGGGAGCTGTTTTTT. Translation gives CSVEGQGVAGELFF.

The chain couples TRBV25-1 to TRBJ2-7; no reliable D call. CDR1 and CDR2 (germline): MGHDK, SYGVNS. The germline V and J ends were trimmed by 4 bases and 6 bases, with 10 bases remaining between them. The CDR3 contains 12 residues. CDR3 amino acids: CASSGLRAEQYF. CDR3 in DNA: TGTGCCAGCAGTGGCCTAAGGGCCGAGCAGTACTTC.

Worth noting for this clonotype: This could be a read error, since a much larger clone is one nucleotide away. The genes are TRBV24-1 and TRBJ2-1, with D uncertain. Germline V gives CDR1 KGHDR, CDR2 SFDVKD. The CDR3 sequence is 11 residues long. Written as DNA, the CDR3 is TGTGCCACCAGTTCCGGAAATGGGCAGTTCTTC. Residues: CATSSGNGQFF.